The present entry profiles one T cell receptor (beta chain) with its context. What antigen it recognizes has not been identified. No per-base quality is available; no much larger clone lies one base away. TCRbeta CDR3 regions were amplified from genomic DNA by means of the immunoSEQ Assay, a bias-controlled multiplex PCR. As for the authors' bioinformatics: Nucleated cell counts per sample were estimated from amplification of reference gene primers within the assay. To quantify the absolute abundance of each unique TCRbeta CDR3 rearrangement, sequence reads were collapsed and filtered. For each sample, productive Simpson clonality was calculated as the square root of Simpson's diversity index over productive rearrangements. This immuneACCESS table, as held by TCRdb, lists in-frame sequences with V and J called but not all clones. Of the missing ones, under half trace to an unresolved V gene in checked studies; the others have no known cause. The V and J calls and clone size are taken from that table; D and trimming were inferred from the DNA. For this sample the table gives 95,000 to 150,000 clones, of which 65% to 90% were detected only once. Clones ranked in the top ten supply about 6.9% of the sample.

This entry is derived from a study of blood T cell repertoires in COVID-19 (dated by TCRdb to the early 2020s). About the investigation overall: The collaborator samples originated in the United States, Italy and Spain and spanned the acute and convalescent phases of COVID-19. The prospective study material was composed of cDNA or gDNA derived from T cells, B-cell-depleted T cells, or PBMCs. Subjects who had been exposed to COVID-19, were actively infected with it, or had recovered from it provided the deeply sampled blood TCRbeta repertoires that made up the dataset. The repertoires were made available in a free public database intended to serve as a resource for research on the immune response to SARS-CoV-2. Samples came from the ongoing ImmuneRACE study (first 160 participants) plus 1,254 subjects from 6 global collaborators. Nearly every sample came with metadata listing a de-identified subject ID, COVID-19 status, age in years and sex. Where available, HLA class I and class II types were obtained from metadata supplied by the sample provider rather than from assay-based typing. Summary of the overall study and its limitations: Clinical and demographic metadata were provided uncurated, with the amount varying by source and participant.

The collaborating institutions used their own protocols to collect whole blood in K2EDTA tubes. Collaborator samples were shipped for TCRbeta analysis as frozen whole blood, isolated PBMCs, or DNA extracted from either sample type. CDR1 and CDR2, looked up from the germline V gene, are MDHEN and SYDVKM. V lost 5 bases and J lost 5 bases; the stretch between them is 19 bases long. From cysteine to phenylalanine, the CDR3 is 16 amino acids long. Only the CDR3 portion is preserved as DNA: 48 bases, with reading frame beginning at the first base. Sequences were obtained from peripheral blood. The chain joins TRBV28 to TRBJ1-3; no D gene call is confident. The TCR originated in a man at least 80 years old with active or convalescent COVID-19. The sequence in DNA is TGTGCCAGCAGTCGGCCCGGGCCGGAGGTCCGAAACACCATATATTTT. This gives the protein CASSRPGPEVRNTIYF.